Detailed here is one T cell receptor (beta chain). This sample is drawn from a study of blood T cells in healthy people across ages. After removal of 5 bases from V and 6 bases from J, the junction contained 5 bases not matched to a gene. The germline V gene has CDR1 MDHEN and CDR2 SYDVKM. The CDR3 loop spans 14 amino acids. The donors, aged roughly 6 to 95, were healthy Caucasians from Russia. Every donor contributed around 10 milliliters of peripheral blood by blood draw. Alongside a J-beta primer mix, a sample-barcoded 5' primer served in a second PCR lasting roughly 7 to 11 cycles. CDR3-containing paired-end reads numbering at least 2.5 million came from each sample. TCRdb independently ran MiXCR on the 5' RACE reads; one entry per CDR3 protein. The sample gives more than 550,000 distinct CDR3 sequences, about 20% of which show up once; 22% is in the top ten.

This receptor was identified in a man between 65 and 80 years old in good health. The specimen sequenced was blood. This chain uses TRBV28 with TRBJ2-5, with TRBD1 identical over 11 bases. The chain's CDR3 is CASSQPDRGQTQYF. DNA of the CDR3: TGTGCCAGCAGTCAACCGGACAGGGGGCAGACCCAGTACTTC. Filled out from reference TRBV28 and TRBJ2-5, the complete variable domain reads DVKVTQSSRYLVKRTGEKVFLECVQDMDHENMFWYRQDPGLGLRLIYFSYDVKMKEKGDIPEGYSVSREKKERFSLILESASTNQTSMYLCASSQPDRGQTQYFGPGTRLLVL.